This T cell receptor beta chain originates from a study of T cells after yellow fever vaccination. TCRdb recomputed calls from the 5' RACE reads with MiXCR, one row per CDR3 protein. Of hundreds of thousands of distinct CDR3 sequences listed, about 12% are singletons. Germline CDR1 MNHEY, CDR2 SVGEGT. Unmatched junction bases numbered 6, after V lost 2 bases and J lost 3 bases. CDR3 size: 16 residues. The receptor was derived from a man aged 25 to 40 who received the YFV17D yellow fever vaccine. Sequencing used PBMCs, obtained on the day of the yellow fever booster vaccination. This sequence joins TRBV6-2 or TRBV6-3 and TRBJ2-1; 8 bases are a match to TRBD2. CDR3 DNA: TGTGCCAGCAGTTACCGGGAGGGCTATAACTACAATGAGCAGTTCTTC. Its translation: CASSYREGYNYNEQFF.